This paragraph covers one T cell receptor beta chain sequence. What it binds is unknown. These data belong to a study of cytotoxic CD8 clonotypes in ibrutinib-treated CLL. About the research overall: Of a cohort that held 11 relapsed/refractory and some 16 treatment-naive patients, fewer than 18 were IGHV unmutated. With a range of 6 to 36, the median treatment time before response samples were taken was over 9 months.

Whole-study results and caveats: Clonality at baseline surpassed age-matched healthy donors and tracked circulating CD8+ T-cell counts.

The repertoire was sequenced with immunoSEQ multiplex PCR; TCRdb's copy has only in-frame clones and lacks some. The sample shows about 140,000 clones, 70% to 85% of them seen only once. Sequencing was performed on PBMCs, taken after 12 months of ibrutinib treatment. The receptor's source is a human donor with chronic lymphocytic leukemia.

CDR3 bases: TGCGCCAGCAGTCAATCCGGACAGCTAAACACCGGGGAGCTGTTTTTT. Protein sequence: CASSQSGQLNTGELFF. This chain connects TRBV23-1 to TRBJ2-2, with D maybe TRBD1 (6 bases). TRBV23-1 is given ORF status, its function remaining uncertain. The CDR3 is made up of 16 amino acids. The ends were cut back, 0 bases at V and 2 bases at J, with 10 bases in the middle.